This T cell receptor beta chain is from a study of technical replicates of blood from several donors. CDR1 is MGHDK, CDR2 SYGVNS, per germline. The CDR3 is made up of 16 amino acids. V was cut by 1 base and J by 6 bases, with 18 bases left in between. Using immunoSEQ multiplex PCR, the repertoire was profiled, and TCRdb retains in-frame clones only, with some absent. The data contain some 80,000 clones, approximately 96% of them seen just once; the ten biggest clones take up approximately 0.2%. This clonotype was obtained from a human donor in good health. This rearrangement joins TRBV25-1 to TRBJ1-1, with a tentative D call TRBD1 (5 bases). The sample comprised T cells isolated from PBMCs. This chain's CDR3 is CASSESGSRLWPEAFF. In nucleotides, the CDR3 is TGTGCCAGCAGTGAATCAGGGTCCAGGCTTTGGCCTGAAGCTTTCTTT.